This T cell receptor (beta chain) was retrieved from a study of T-cell reconstitution after alpha-beta-depleted transplantation in children. This clonotype was recorded at least ten times. No antigen is known for it. Trimming shortened V by 0 bases and J by 1 base, and 6 bases separated the two germline ends. Germline CDR1 is DFQATT and CDR2 is SNEGSKA (reference sequence). CDR3 length: 13 amino acids. Unique molecular identifiers were incorporated when the TCRbeta library was constructed. TCRdb reanalysed the PCR reads using MiXCR and keeps one entry per CDR3 protein. The profile shows 95,000 to 120,000 distinct CDR3 sequences, about 6.5% of them singletons. Study outcomes and limitations: Roughly two months post-transplant, alpha-beta T cells reportedly originated from several hundred graft clones that had expanded. Certain patients had high TCRbeta diversity at day 60, and it came from recipient T cells and thymic progenitors that survived. A year post-transplant, T-cell counts and diversity derived mostly from newly produced T cells.

The V gene is TRBV20-1, the J gene TRBJ1-1; no definite D call. Sequencing used PBMCs, mostly from graft donor cells, obtained 360 days after TCRalphabeta/CD19-depleted stem cell transplant. This sequence originates from a male patient under 10 years old who had a stem cell transplant for acute lymphoblastic leukemia, so the T cells may come from the graft donor. For the CDR3, the DNA is TGCAGTGCTAGAGACAGCGAGAACACTGAAGCTTTCTTT. Translation: CSARDSENTEAFF.